This T cell receptor beta chain was obtained from a study of T cell changes during pregnancy in multiple sclerosis. Method: immunoSEQ multiplex PCR; TCRdb's copy keeps in-frame clones and lacks some. The sample records approximately 97,000 clones, about nine tenths being singletons. The ends were cut back, 0 bases at V and 3 bases at J, with 11 bases in the middle. The CDR3 consists of 15 residues. The germline V gene encodes CDR1 SGHDN and CDR2 FVKESK. The material sequenced was peripheral blood, taken after pregnancy. This receptor was taken from a female donor in good health, enrolled as a control in a pregnancy study. The chain joins TRBV14 to TRBJ1-2; maybe TRBD1 (5 bases). Written as DNA, the CDR3 is TGTGCCAGCAGCCAAGATTTTGGACACCACTATGGCTACACCTTC. Translated: CASSQDFGHHYGYTF.